This TCR beta chain was sequenced in a study of blood T cell repertoires in COVID-19. Study-wide context: There were acute and convalescent COVID-19 samples, and they came from the United States, Italy and Spain. PBMCs, B-cell-depleted T cells, or T cells were the source of the cDNA or gDNA that made up the material.

Profiled with immunoSEQ multiplex PCR; TCRdb holds only in-frame clones, not every one. The data contain under 130,000 clones, around four fifths of them seen just once; the ten biggest clones take up around 12%. Sequenced: peripheral blood. This sequence was found in a human donor in a cohort sampled during active COVID-19.

The CDR3 is CASSSPTGETQYF. The CDR3, as DNA: TGTGCCAGCAGCTCACCGACGGGGGAGACCCAGTACTTC. This chain uses TRBV5-4 with TRBJ2-5, with D perhaps matching TRBD2 (5 bases). The CDR3 is made up of 13 amino acids. Trimming left V 3 bases short and J 5 bases short, with 11 bases between. Germline loops: CDR1 SGHNT, CDR2 YYREEE (reference sequence).